Listed here are 25 T cell receptor beta chains from one sample, sequenced in a study of control samples from healthy donors and cancer patients. Produced via immunoSEQ multiplex PCR; TCRdb's table is partial and in-frame only. This sample carries about 160,000 clones, around 96% of them seen once, and the ten largest clones take over 0.9%. The material sequenced was blood. The receptors come from a woman under 40 in good health.

V and J are TRBV19 and TRBJ1-5; D gene ambiguous. This CDR3 region has 15 residues. Between the trimmed V and J ends, which lost 1 base and 3 bases, there was a span of 10 bases. Per germline, CDR1 LNHDA and CDR2 SQIVND (reference sequence). CDR3 bases: TGTGCCAGTAGTATAGTCGGCCCCGACAATCAGCCCCAGCATTTT. As protein: CASSIVGPDNQPQHF.

V usage is TRBV2 and J usage is TRBJ1-2; perhaps TRBD1 as D (6 bases). Germline V gives CDR1 SNHLY, CDR2 FYNNEI. CDR3 length equals 15 residues. V was cut by 4 bases and J by 3 bases, with 15 bases left in between. The DNA for the CDR3 is TGTGCCAGCAGTGCGGACTTACAGGGCTACTATGGCTACACCTTC. Its translation: CASSADLQGYYGYTF.

The V gene is TRBV2, the J gene TRBJ1-1, with 8 bases lining up with TRBD1. Trimming took 4 bases from V and 6 from J; bases not matched to a gene: 10. The CDR3 has 15 residues. Germline V CDR1 and CDR2: SNHLY, FYNNEI. The CDR3 here is CASSVDRAEVAEAFF. The DNA for the CDR3 is TGTGCCAGCAGTGTGGACAGGGCCGAAGTCGCTGAAGCTTTCTTT.

This clone is a singleton in its sample. This sequence joins TRBV6-1 and TRBJ2-7, with D maybe TRBD1 (5 bases). The CDR3 extends over 14 amino acids. Trimming removed 2 bases from V and 10 bases from J, with 18 bases in between. CDR1 is MNHNS, CDR2 SASEGT, per germline. Here the CDR3 reads CASSENSGAHSQYF. The CDR3 coding sequence is TGTGCCAGCAGTGAAAATAGTGGGGCTCATAGCCAGTACTTC.

The rearrangement joins TRBV19 to TRBJ1-6; the match to TRBD1 covers 7 bases. The V segment lost 4 bases and the J segment 7 bases; nucleotides outside the gene matches: 7. Germline CDR1 LNHDA, CDR2 SQIVND (reference sequence). The CDR3 totals 15 residues. The CDR3 reads CASSTGTAKNSPLHF. CDR3 in DNA: TGTGCCAGTAGTACCGGGACAGCGAAAAATTCACCCCTCCACTTT.

J is TRBJ1-5 and V is TRBV28; possibly TRBD1 for D (5 bases). Germline CDR1 reads MDHEN; CDR2 reads SYDVKM. The CDR3 has 16 residues. V gave up 5 bases and J gave up 0 bases, with 14 bases separating them. The CDR3 region is CASSPSWGYSNQPQHF. The CDR3 DNA reads TGTGCCAGCAGTCCGTCCTGGGGCTATAGCAATCAGCCCCAGCATTTT.

The chain's CDR3 is CASSLYRESSPLHF. The CDR3 DNA reads TGTGCCAGCAGTCTATACAGGGAGAGTTCACCCCTCCACTTT. The chain couples TRBV28 to TRBJ1-6, with a possible D match to TRBD1 (6 bases). In germline, CDR1 is MDHEN, CDR2 SYDVKM. The CDR3 sequence is 14 residues long. V was trimmed by 5 bases and J by 9 bases, leaving 14 bases between them. Supplemented by reference TRBV28 and TRBJ1-6, the full variable domain reads DVKVTQSSRYLVKRTGEKVFLECVQDMDHENMFWYRQDPGLGLRLIYFSYDVKMKEKGDIPEGYSVSREKKERFSLILESASTNQTSMYLCASSLYRESSPLHFGNGTRLTVT.

This clone was detected once. The chain combines TRBV13 with TRBJ2-1; D gene unclear. This CDR3 comprises 17 residues. Germline CDR1 reads PRHDT; CDR2 reads FYEKMQ (reference sequence). V was pared by 1 base and J by 3 bases, with 16 bases between. This CDR3 is CASSLAAGPPRYNEQFF. CDR3 nucleotide sequence: TGTGCCAGCAGCTTAGCGGCCGGCCCCCCGCGCTACAATGAGCAGTTCTTC.

The chain carries TRBV6-1 and TRBJ1-3; D not resolved. From germline, CDR1 is MNHNS and CDR2 SASEGT. Trimming cost V 4 bases and J 2 bases, with 15 bases left between them. The CDR3 covers 16 residues. Here the CDR3 DNA reads TGTGCCAGCAGTGCCCGGGCAGTTACTACTGGAAACACCATATATTTT. Its translation: CASSARAVTTGNTIYF.

About this clone itself: Germline is not matched at one junction end, which may reflect a read error. The chain has TRBV6-5 and TRBJ1-1; D is unclear. Germline V gene sequence: CDR1 MNHEY, CDR2 SVGAGI. The CDR3 contains 13 residues. CDR3 amino acids: CASKSADPGVLNF. The CDR3 DNA reads TGTGCCAGCAAATCGGCCGACCCGGGTGTCTTGAACTTT.

The rearrangement joins TRBV5-1 to TRBJ2-2, with D perhaps assigned TRBD1 or TRBD2 (6 bases each). Trimming pared 7 bases from V and 0 bases from J, leaving 10 bases between. Germline CDR1 and CDR2: SGHRS and YFSETQ. CDR3 length: 14 amino acids. The CDR3 loop is CASRGQTNTGELFF. The CDR3 DNA reads TGCGCCAGCCGGGGGCAGACGAACACCGGGGAGCTGTTTTTT.

The chain carries TRBV10-2 and TRBJ2-5; D is uncertain. CDR1 is WSHSY and CDR2 is SAAADI in the germline V gene. The CDR3 sequence is 14 residues long. Deletions cut 4 bases from V and 4 bases from J, with 13 bases between. This chain's CDR3 is CASSAGPLGETQYF. The CDR3 DNA reads as TGCGCCAGCAGTGCCGGGCCCTTAGGAGAGACCCAGTACTTC.

The chain recombines TRBV3-1 (or the pseudogene TRBV3-2) with TRBJ2-5; 8 bases match TRBD2. V shed 4 bases and J 5 bases; nucleotides not matched to a gene: 12. The CDR3 is 16 amino acids. Germline V CDR1 and CDR2: LGHDT, YNNKEL (reference sequence). CDR3 sequence (DNA): TGTGCCAGCAGCCTGGGCTTCACGGGGGGGCGGGAGACCCAGTACTTC. Amino acids: CASSLGFTGGRETQYF.

This chain joins TRBV29-1 and TRBJ2-1, with 7 nucleotides matching TRBD2. Germline-derived CDR1 and CDR2 are SQVTM and ANQGSEA. V shed 4 bases and J 2 bases; nucleotides not matched to a gene: 5. The CDR3 is 14 residues long. As DNA, the CDR3 is TGCAGCGTTGCTTTAGCGGGTGCCTACAATGAGCAGTTCTTC. Amino acid sequence: CSVALAGAYNEQFF.

The J gene is TRBJ2-1, the V gene TRBV6-2 or TRBV6-3; 9 bases are a match to TRBD1. The CDR3 runs 14 residues. The junction had 5 bases not matched to a gene; V was cut back by 3 bases and J by 8 bases. CDR1 MNHEY and CDR2 SVGEGT come from the germline V gene. As DNA, the CDR3 is TGTGCCAGCAGTTATTTCGACAGGGGGGATGAGCAGTTCTTC. Translated: CASSYFDRGDEQFF.

This clone occurred once. The CDR3, as DNA: TGCGCCAGCAGCTACGGACAGAACACTGAAGCTTTCTTT. Translated: CASSYGQNTEAFF. The V and J genes are TRBV4-1 and TRBJ1-1, with a weak D call TRBD1 (5 bases). The V end was cut by 5 bases, the J end by 1 base, with 8 bases between. CDR1 and CDR2 from the germline V gene are MGHRA and YSYEKL. The CDR3 spans 13 residues.

The V call is TRBV18, the J call TRBJ2-1; TRBD2 matches at 9 bases. This CDR3 has 12 amino acids. Germline values: CDR1 KGHSH, CDR2 LQKENI. J gave up 13 bases and V 5 bases, and 6 bases lay outside the gene matches. The CDR3 reads CASSASGIEQFF. In DNA form, the CDR3 reads TGTGCCAGCTCAGCTAGCGGGATAGAACAGTTCTTC.

V gene TRBV19 combines with J gene TRBJ2-7; 7 bases are shared with TRBD1. This CDR3 is 15 amino acids long. The germline V gene encodes CDR1 LNHDA and CDR2 SQIVND (reference sequence). Germline trimming cut 7 bases from V and 3 bases from J; bases unmatched to any gene: 12. This chain's CDR3 is CASNPTGENVYEQYF. CDR3 nucleotide sequence: TGTGCCAGTAATCCTACAGGGGAAAATGTCTACGAGCAGTACTTC. The whole variable domain, remainder taken from reference TRBV19 and TRBJ2-7, is DGGITQSPKYLFRKEGQNVTLSCEQNLNHDAMYWYRQDPGQGLRLIYYSQIVNDFQKGDIAEGYSVSREKKESFPLTVTSAQKNPTAFYLCASNPTGENVYEQYFGPGTRLTVT.

This chain uses TRBV6-5 with TRBJ2-1, with D possibly called TRBD1 or TRBD2 (5 bases each). The CDR3 is 15 amino acids. V lost 8 bases, J lost 7 bases, and 21 bases lay in between. Looked up from germline, CDR1 is MNHEY and CDR2 is SVGAGI. Written as DNA, the CDR3 is TGTGCCAGCGGAGTTAACCGGGGCCCCTCTAATGAGCAGTTCTTC. Its translation: CASGVNRGPSNEQFF.

CDR3 loop: CASSYYQEGSPLHF. The CDR3 nucleotides read TGTGCCAGCAGTTACTACCAGGAGGGCTCACCCCTCCACTTT. The chain has TRBV6-6 and TRBJ1-6; D remains ambiguous. Germline assignment: CDR1 MNHNY and CDR2 SVGAGI (reference sequence). The length of the CDR3 is 14 residues. Trimming took 1 base from V and 10 from J, leaving 11 bases between them.

The rearrangement joins TRBV5-1 to TRBJ2-1, with 9 positions matching TRBD2. Trimming took 3 bases from V and 0 from J; bases not matched to a gene: 4. Germline V gene data show CDR1 as SGHRS and CDR2 as YFSETQ. CDR3 size: 16 residues. DNA for the CDR3: TGCGCCAGCAGCTCTAGCGGGAAGGCCTCCTACAATGAGCAGTTCTTC. This gives the protein CASSSSGKASYNEQFF. Variable domain in full (rest from reference TRBV5-1 and TRBJ2-1): KAGVTQTPRYLIKTRGQQVTLSCSPISGHRSVSWYQQTPGQGLQFLFEYFSETQRNKGNFPGRFSGRQFSNSRSEMNVSTLELGDSALYLCASSSSGKASYNEQFFGPGTRLTVL.

V is TRBV27 and J is TRBJ1-6, with D perhaps TRBD1 (6 bases). CDR1 and CDR2 from the germline V gene are MNHEY and SMNVEV (reference sequence). Trimming took off 7 bases at V and 6 bases at J, with 16 bases between the two ends. The CDR3 contains 15 residues. For the CDR3, the DNA is TGTGCCAGCAATCCAGGAGGGGGTACTAATTCACCCCTCCACTTT. Residues: CASNPGGGTNSPLHF.

The rearrangement uses TRBV19 and TRBJ2-1; D possibly corresponds to TRBD2 (5 bases). The CDR3 is 17 residues long. CDR1 is LNHDA and CDR2 is SQIVND in the germline V gene (reference sequence). V was clipped by 3 bases and J by 0 bases, with 15 bases between them. CDR3 sequence (DNA): TGTGCCAGTAGTATCGGGCTAGCCAGGAGCTCCTACAATGAGCAGTTCTTC. It is translated as CASSIGLARSSYNEQFF.

V gene TRBV28 combines with J gene TRBJ1-5, with 8 positions matching TRBD1. Germline loops: CDR1 MDHEN, CDR2 SYDVKM. The CDR3 length is 17 residues. The junction had 8 bases not matched to a gene; V was cut back by 2 bases and J by 2 bases. The CDR3 is CASSLMQGARGNQPQHF. The CDR3 DNA follows: TGTGCCAGCAGTTTAATGCAGGGGGCACGAGGCAATCAGCCCCAGCATTTT. The whole variable domain, remainder taken from reference TRBV28 and TRBJ1-5, is DVKVTQSSRYLVKRTGEKVFLECVQDMDHENMFWYRQDPGLGLRLIYFSYDVKMKEKGDIPEGYSVSREKKERFSLILESASTNQTSMYLCASSLMQGARGNQPQHFGDGTRLSIL.

V is TRBV5-4 and J is TRBJ2-7; D is possibly TRBD2 (7 bases). The germline CDR1 and CDR2 sequences are SGHNT and YYREEE (reference sequence). Trimming took 0 bases from V and 5 from J, leaving 15 bases between them. This CDR3 spans 15 amino acids. CDR3 bases: TGTGCCAGCAGCTTGGGCATAGGGGGGGTCAACGAGCAGTACTTC. Its translation: CASSLGIGGVNEQYF.